This entry lists 20 T cell receptor beta chains sequenced from one sample in a study of CD8+CD57+ T cells in acquired aplastic anemia. Genomic DNA, serving as template, underwent TCR beta VDJ and CDR3 profiling. From the reads, TCRdb called clonotypes with MiXCR, one entry per CDR3 protein. The sample has some 190,000 distinct CDR3 sequences, roughly half seen once. The sample comprised sorted CD4+, CD8+, or CD8+CD57+ T cells (not recorded which) from PBMCs. The source is a human donor in good health, serving as a control.

J is TRBJ1-1 and V is TRBV29-1; TRBD1 aligns across 7 bases. The length of the CDR3 is 14 residues. The J segment lost 11 bases and the V segment lost 3 bases, leaving 15 bases of the junction unmatched. CDR1 is SQVTM, CDR2 ANQGSEA, per germline. CDR3 coding DNA: TGCAGCGTTGAGTCTTGGCAGGGGGGTGTGGGGGCTTTCTTT. This translates into CSVESWQGGVGAFF. The whole variable domain, remainder taken from reference TRBV29-1 and TRBJ1-1, is SAVISQKPSRDICQRGTSLTIQCQVDSQVTMMFWYRQQPGQSLTLIATANQGSEATYESGFVIDKFPISRPNLTFSTLTVSNMSPEDSSIYLCSVESWQGGVGAFFGQGTRLTVV.

As to this clonotype: A much larger clone sits a single nucleotide away, making a read error possible. The rearrangement joins TRBV10-1 to TRBJ2-7; D is perhaps TRBD1 (6 bases). Trimming took 9 bases from V and 4 from J, leaving 22 bases between them. CDR3 size: 15 residues. The germline V gene has CDR1 WNHNN and CDR2 SYGVQD (reference sequence). CDR3 DNA sequence: TGCGCCAGGGGCAGTAGGACAGACGGGAATTACGAGCAGTACTTC. Its protein product is CARGSRTDGNYEQYF.

J is TRBJ1-6 and V is TRBV7-3; the D is unclear. The CDR3 has 15 amino acids. Between the trimmed V and J ends, which lost 6 bases and 7 bases, there was a span of 16 bases. The germline gives CDR1 SGHTA, CDR2 FQGTGA. Here the CDR3 DNA reads TGTGCCAGCAGGGCGACCCCAACGCCAAATTCACCCCTCCACTTT. Its translation is CASRATPTPNSPLHF.

This sequence joins TRBV20-1 and TRBJ1-1; 9 bases are a match to TRBD1. The germline V gene encodes CDR1 DFQATT and CDR2 SNEGSKA (reference sequence). CDR3 size: 14 residues. J gave up 4 bases and V 0 bases, and 3 bases lay outside the gene matches. The CDR3 loop is CSARETGGLTEAFF. The CDR3 DNA follows: TGCAGTGCTAGAGAGACAGGGGGGCTCACTGAAGCTTTCTTT.

The gene calls are TRBV2 and TRBJ1-5, with D unclear. The V end lost 3 bases, the J end lost 6 bases, and 9 bases lay between the germline ends. The CDR3 is made up of 13 amino acids. Germline V gene data show CDR1 as SNHLY and CDR2 as FYNNEI. This CDR3 is CASSDSFSQPQHF. The CDR3 coding sequence is TGTGCCAGCAGTGACAGCTTTAGTCAGCCCCAGCATTTT.

This clonotype was detected ten times or more. The rearrangement joins TRBV7-2 to TRBJ2-7, with D hard to call. In germline, CDR1 is SGHTA, CDR2 FQGNSA. V was trimmed by 1 base and J by 3 bases, leaving 13 bases between them. CDR3 length equals 15 residues. Here the CDR3 reads CASSLGSILGYEQYF. As DNA, the CDR3 is TGTGCCAGCAGCTTAGGTTCGATTTTGGGCTACGAGCAGTACTTC.

The gene calls are TRBV12-3 or TRBV12-4 and TRBJ2-7; TRBD1 aligns across 9 bases. Losses at the gene ends were 3 bases for V and 4 bases for J; bases not matched to a gene: 7. This CDR3 is built from 15 residues. The CDR3 spells CASSFAGTGTYEQYF. CDR3 DNA: TGTGCCAGCAGTTTCGCCGGGACAGGGACGTACGAGCAGTACTTC.

This clonotype was counted at least ten times. This chain connects TRBV20-1 to TRBJ1-1, with TRBD1 as a possible D gene (5 bases). CDR3 length equals 14 residues. Trimming cost V 3 bases and J 1 base, with 12 bases left between them. Germline V gives CDR1 DFQATT, CDR2 SNEGSKA (reference sequence). The CDR3 here is CSARETGGNTEAFF. As DNA, the CDR3 is TGCAGTGCTAGGGAAACTGGGGGGAACACTGAAGCTTTCTTT.

This clonotype came up a few times. In DNA form, the CDR3 reads TGTGCCATCAGTGAGAGGGCCGATGGCATGAACACTGAAGCTTTCTTT. Protein: CAISERADGMNTEAFF. This rearrangement joins TRBV10-3 to TRBJ1-1; D gene unclear. Deletions cut 2 bases from V and 0 bases from J, with 13 bases between. This CDR3 spans 16 amino acids. Looked up from germline, CDR1 is ENHRY and CDR2 is SYGVKD.

V and J are TRBV10-3 and TRBJ2-6; D ambiguous. The CDR3 is made up of 13 amino acids. The V end was cut by 3 bases, the J end by 0 bases, with 0 bases between. The V gene's germline CDR1 is ENHRY and CDR2 SYGVKD. The CDR3: CAISDSGANVLTF. The CDR3 DNA reads as TGTGCCATCAGTGACTCTGGGGCCAACGTCCTGACTTTC.

This clonotype was seen more than once but under ten times. V and J are TRBV7-6 and TRBJ2-5; D remains unclear. Germline V lookup: CDR1 SGHVS, CDR2 FNYEAQ. Trimming stripped 8 bases from V and 1 base from J, with 2 bases between. CDR3 length: 10 amino acids. The CDR3: CASGQETQYF. The CDR3 DNA sequence: TGTGCCAGCGGCCAAGAGACCCAGTACTTC.

At least ten counts were recorded for this clonotype. V gene TRBV3-1 combines with J gene TRBJ2-7, with no clear D. V dropped 2 bases and J dropped 3 bases, with 5 bases sitting between them. The CDR3 spans 12 residues. Germline V gives CDR1 LGHDT, CDR2 YNNKEL (reference sequence). The CDR3 here is CASSQRYYEQYF. The CDR3 nucleotides read TGTGCCAGCAGCCAACGATACTACGAGCAGTACTTC.

This sequence joins TRBV7-9 and TRBJ2-6; 8 bases are shared with TRBD1. The CDR3 is 18 amino acids. Germline V gene data show CDR1 as SEHNR and CDR2 as FQNEAQ (reference sequence). V lost 5 bases to trimming and J lost 0 bases; unmatched junction nucleotides: 9. CDR3 DNA: TGTGCCAGCAGCCTAGGACAGGGTTTCACCTCTGGGGCCAACGTCCTGACTTTC. It specifies CASSLGQGFTSGANVLTF. Full variable domain (missing parts from reference TRBV7-9 and TRBJ2-6): DTGVSQNPRHKITKRGQNVTFRCDPISEHNRLYWYRQTLGQGPEFLTYFQNEAQLEKSRLLSDRFSAERPKGSFSTLEIQRTEQGDSAMYLCASSLGQGFTSGANVLTFGAGSRLTVL.

This clonotype was found many times. The chain uses TRBV12-3 or TRBV12-4 and TRBJ2-2; either TRBD1 or TRBD2 may supply D (5 bases each). V gave up 0 bases and J gave up 6 bases, with 14 bases separating them. The CDR3 is 16 amino acids. In nucleotides, the CDR3 is TGTGCCAGCAGTTTAGCGCAAGATGGGGGAGCCGGGGAGCTGTTTTTT. Translating gives CASSLAQDGGAGELFF.

This clonotype was recorded many times. The V call is TRBV12-3 or TRBV12-4, the J call TRBJ1-3, with unresolved D. Trimming left V 7 bases short and J 0 bases short, with 13 bases between. CDR3 length equals 15 residues. CDR3 protein: CASNHGRLSGNTIYF. CDR3 sequence (DNA): TGTGCCAGCAACCATGGACGGCTCTCTGGAAACACCATATATTTT.

In this sample, this clonotype turned up once. Germline and junction disagree at one end, which may indicate a read error. The chain links TRBV7-3 to TRBJ2-6; 11 nucleotides match TRBD1. This CDR3 is built from 14 residues. Germline CDR1 and CDR2: SGHTA and FQGTGA. CDR3 in amino acids: CASSPGTGGNVLTF. The CDR3 region has the DNA TGTGCCAGCAGCCCTGGGACAGGGGGCAACGTCCTGACTTTC.

This clonotype was detected many times. The V and J genes are TRBV20-1 and TRBJ2-7, with D possibly matching TRBD1 (6 bases). Germline CDR1 is DFQATT and CDR2 is SNEGSKA (reference sequence). Between the trimmed V and J ends, which lost 5 bases and 3 bases, there was a span of 17 bases. This CDR3 is 14 amino acids long. CDR3 nucleotide sequence: TGCAGTGCTCCAAAATCTCAACAGGGCTACGAGCAGTACTTC. Protein: CSAPKSQQGYEQYF.

The chain couples TRBV6-5 to TRBJ1-2; D may be TRBD1 (6 bases). Germline assignment: CDR1 MNHEY and CDR2 SVGAGI. V lost 6 bases to trimming and J lost 1 base, with 15 bases between them. The CDR3 spans 15 residues. The CDR3 loop reads CASRARTENNYGYTF. Written as DNA, the CDR3 is TGTGCCAGCAGAGCCAGGACAGAGAATAACTATGGCTACACCTTC.

J is TRBJ1-1 and V is TRBV15; 10 positions match TRBD1. Germline loops: CDR1 LNHNV, CDR2 YYDKDF (reference sequence). The CDR3 totals 15 residues. The V segment lost 3 bases and the J segment 4 bases; nucleotides outside the gene matches: 5. DNA of the CDR3: TGTGCCACCAGCAGGATTTGGGACAGGGGCACTGAAGCTTTCTTT. Translated, it gives CATSRIWDRGTEAFF.

In its sample, this clonotype was seen a few times. The chain is built from TRBV20-1 and TRBJ1-2; D uncertain. Germline lookup yields CDR1 DFQATT and CDR2 SNEGSKA (reference sequence). This CDR3 spans 12 amino acids. The ends were cut back, 5 bases at V and 8 bases at J, with 15 bases in the middle. CDR3 nucleotides: TGCAGTGCTTGTGGACTAGCGGGGGGCTACACCTTC. It specifies CSACGLAGGYTF.